Below, one TCR beta chain is given with its context. Its antigen is not identified. Germline V gene sequence: CDR1 SGHAT, CDR2 FQNNGV. With 5 bases removed from V and 6 bases from J, the gap between germline ends came to 8 bases. CDR3 length: 12 residues. This sample was taken from a study of cytomegalovirus exposure and HLA in healthy donors. Regarding the study as a whole: There were some public TCRs occurring in many donors, but most TCR sequences were rare. Most of the CMV-associated TCR beta chains (in a later analysis) appeared to be HLA-restricted. Later analysis identified a missense DCLRE1C variant that was linked to TCR beta V- and J-gene trimming. As a later analysis showed, several of the most significant clusters appeared to be linked to common viral pathogens.

PCR primers comprised 60 Vbeta and 13 Jbeta primers. Profiled with immunoSEQ multiplex PCR; TCRdb holds only in-frame clones, not every one. The sample lists roughly 140,000 clones, around three fifths occurring once. This chain links TRBV11-2 with TRBJ2-1; maybe TRBD2 (6 bases). This clonotype was obtained from a woman aged 30 to 39 in good health and CMV-seropositive. The sample consisted of PBMCs. Written as DNA, the CDR3 is TGTGCCAGCAGCCAACTAGCCAATGAGCAGTTCTTC. Its protein product is CASSQLANEQFF.